This is a list of T cell receptor beta chains from one sample in a study of T cells in Graves' hyperthyroidism and ophthalmopathy. TCRdb recomputed calls from the multiplex PCR reads with MiXCR, one row per CDR3 protein. Of fewer than 350,000 distinct CDR3 sequences in the sample, less than 20% are singletons; the top ten hold 15% to 19%. The sequenced sample was blood. The receptors here all came from a woman aged 40 to 50 with Graves' ophthalmopathy. Both conserved end residues are part of each CDR3. D genes are given only for firm matches. Clone size is shown for a subset of rows, as once, few, many or a class of expanded clone.

>TRBV2|TRBD1|TRBJ2-7|many
CASILDRRSYEQYF
TGTGCCAGCATTCTGGACAGGCGATCCTACGAGCAGTACTTC
>TRBV18|TRBD1|TRBJ2-7|few
CASSPRQGTVYEQYF
TGTGCCAGCTCACCGCGACAGGGGACTGTCTACGAGCAGTACTTC
>TRBV28|.|TRBJ2-7|many
CASSLLLYEQYF
TGTGCCAGCAGTTTACTACTTTACGAGCAGTACTTC
>TRBV28|.|TRBJ1-1|many
CASRDGMNTEAFF
TGTGCCAGCAGGGACGGAATGAACACTGAAGCTTTCTTT
>TRBV28|.|TRBJ1-5|few
CASSFPEGGVGRSNQPQHF
TGTGCCAGCAGTTTCCCCGAGGGGGGCGTCGGGCGAAGCAATCAGCCCCAGCATTTT
>TRBV2|TRBD2|TRBJ2-7|.
CASSEGFPGTSGYEQYF
TGTGCCAGCAGTGAAGGGTTTCCCGGGACTAGCGGCTACGAGCAGTACTTC
>TRBV27|TRBD2|TRBJ2-5|.
CASSLFALAAQETQYF
TGTGCCAGCAGTTTATTCGCACTAGCGGCCCAAGAGACCCAGTACTTC
>TRBV6-2/TRBV6-3|TRBD1|TRBJ2-5|many
CASSYPLDRGGLRSQYF
TGTGCCAGCAGTTATCCCCTGGACAGGGGGGGCCTTAGGTCCCAGTACTTC
>TRBV24-1|TRBD1|TRBJ1-2|.
CATSGRTGSGYTF
TGTGCCACCAGTGGGAGGACAGGGAGTGGCTACACCTTC
>TRBV6-1|.|TRBJ2-2|many
CASTLKGFNTGELFF
TGTGCCAGCACCCTAAAGGGGTTCAACACCGGGGAGCTGTTTTTT
>TRBV5-4|.|TRBJ1-2|many
CASSWGGGNNYGYTF
TGTGCCAGCAGCTGGGGAGGCGGTAATAACTATGGCTACACCTTC
>TRBV2|TRBD1|TRBJ2-7|many
CASRDRESYEQYF
TGTGCCAGCAGGGACAGGGAATCCTACGAGCAGTACTTC
>TRBV30|.|TRBJ1-5|many
CAVGRRSANQPQHF
TGTGCGGTGGGTAGGCGTTCCGCTAATCAGCCCCAGCATTTT
>TRBV6-5|.|TRBJ2-5|many
CASLRGRLETQYF
TGTGCCAGCTTGCGGGGGCGCCTTGAGACCCAGTACTTC
>TRBV6-2/TRBV6-3|TRBD2|TRBJ2-7|once
CASSLPLASSSYEQYF
TGTGCCAGCAGTCTCCCACTAGCGTCAAGCTCCTACGAGCAGTACTTC
>TRBV6-1|.|TRBJ2-7|many
CASSPTASSKEQYF
TGTGCCAGCAGTCCGACAGCCTCCTCTAAGGAGCAGTACTTC
>TRBV7-2|TRBD1|TRBJ1-1|.
CASSLTRGRTEAFF
TGTGCCAGCAGCTTAACCAGGGGGCGTACTGAAGCTTTCTTT
>TRBV7-9|.|TRBJ1-3|many
CASSDYLHISGNTIYF
TGTGCCAGCAGCGATTACCTACATATCTCTGGAAACACCATATATTTT
>TRBV6-4|.|TRBJ1-3|many
CASTIPNQGRSGNTIYF
TGTGCCAGCACTATACCCAACCAGGGGCGTTCTGGAAACACCATATATTTT
>TRBV30|.|TRBJ2-7|few
CAWSEGQSVTYEQYF
TGTGCCTGGAGCGAAGGACAGTCCGTAACGTACGAGCAGTACTTC
>TRBV28|TRBD1|TRBJ2-5|many
CASSSPKGAGETQYF
TGTGCCAGCAGTTCCCCCAAGGGGGCCGGGGAGACCCAGTACTTC
>TRBV25-1|TRBD2|TRBJ2-2|.
CASRWTSGSPGPGELFF
TGTGCCAGCAGATGGACTAGCGGGAGCCCGGGACCCGGGGAGCTGTTTTTT
>TRBV4-3|.|TRBJ2-7|many
CASSQDGDRNYEQYF
TGCGCCAGCAGCCAAGATGGGGACCGAAACTACGAGCAGTACTTC
>TRBV4-3|.|TRBJ1-2|many
CASSQEHEPRTVYYGYTF
TGCGCCAGCAGCCAAGAGCATGAACCCAGGACAGTCTACTATGGCTACACCTTC
>TRBV9|TRBD1|TRBJ2-2|many
CASTPQGLGGELFF
TGTGCCAGCACCCCACAGGGGTTGGGCGGGGAGCTGTTTTTT
>TRBV11-2|.|TRBJ2-2|few
CASSFVRINTGELFF
TGTGCCAGCAGCTTCGTTAGGATCAACACCGGGGAGCTGTTTTTT
>TRBV5-6|.|TRBJ2-5|.
CASTLEGTVRGETQYF
TGTGCCAGCACCCTAGAGGGGACGGTGAGAGGCGAGACCCAGTACTTC
>TRBV2|TRBD2|TRBJ2-1|many
CASRGGRVGEQFF
TGTGCCAGCAGAGGCGGGAGGGTAGGTGAGCAGTTCTTC
>TRBV27|TRBD1|TRBJ2-2|many
CASRLLGTGRTGELFF
TGTGCCAGCAGACTCCTGGGGACAGGGAGGACCGGGGAGCTGTTTTTT
>TRBV29-1|TRBD2|TRBJ2-7|.
CSVGQPSGSSYEQYF
TGCAGCGTTGGTCAGCCAAGCGGGAGCTCCTACGAGCAGTACTTC
>TRBV11-1|.|TRBJ1-1|many
CASSFLRNTEAFF
TGTGCCAGCAGCTTCCTCAGGAACACTGAAGCTTTCTTT
>TRBV6-1|.|TRBJ1-5|many
CASSQNQPQHF
TGTGCCAGCAGTCAAAATCAGCCCCAGCATTTT
>TRBV7-2|.|TRBJ1-5|.
CASSLVRGGNQPQHF
TGTGCCAGCAGCTTAGTAAGGGGAGGCAATCAGCCCCAGCATTTT
>TRBV29-1|.|TRBJ1-1|.
CSVAPTTANTEAFF
TGCAGCGTTGCCCCAACGACAGCGAACACTGAAGCTTTCTTT
>TRBV28|.|TRBJ2-7|many
CASSLTREPYEQYF
TGTGCCAGCAGTTTGACCCGAGAACCCTACGAGCAGTACTTC
>TRBV6-2/TRBV6-3|.|TRBJ2-7|many
CASTQYGGHYEQYF
TGTGCCAGCACCCAATACGGGGGCCACTACGAGCAGTACTTC
>TRBV20-1|.|TRBJ1-2|many
CSASLPPGGYTF
TGCAGTGCTAGCTTACCCCCGGGGGGCTACACCTTC
>TRBV11-3|.|TRBJ1-3|many
CASSLDSGSGNTIYF
TGTGCCAGCAGCTTAGACTCAGGTTCTGGAAACACCATATATTTT
>TRBV6-5|.|TRBJ2-4|.
CASSHTADGIQYF
TGTGCCAGCAGCCACACAGCAGATGGCATTCAGTACTTC
>TRBV20-1|.|TRBJ1-2|once
CSALRALANYGYTF
TGCAGTGCTCTCCGGGCCTTAGCTAACTATGGCTACACCTTC
>TRBV28|TRBD2|TRBJ2-3|many
CASTSGLASGRDTQYF
TGTGCCAGCACCTCAGGGCTAGCTAGCGGGAGGGATACGCAGTATTTT
>TRBV6-1|.|TRBJ2-5|few
CASRTGQRETQYF
TGTGCCAGCAGAACCGGACAGAGAGAGACCCAGTACTTC